Listed here are 27 T cell receptor beta chains from one sample, sequenced in a study of Ad26.COV2.S vaccination and SARS-CoV-2 variants (dated by TCRdb to 2020 to 2022). The library relied on the immunoSEQ multiplex PCR assay. TCRdb provides this immuneACCESS table in a form limited to in-frame rearrangements. Some clones are lacking; in checked studies, under half of them reflect an unresolved V gene, and why the rest are absent is not known. This sample has some 350,000 clones in its table, and under 95% of those were observed once. Roughly 3.9% of the sample is held by the ten biggest clonotypes. Read against the paper, the sample's time point label means: individuals recovered from natural SARS-CoV-2 infection. The sample in question was peripheral blood, obtained after recovery from COVID-19. Receptor source: a human donor who had recovered from COVID-19.

The chain uses TRBV5-1 and TRBJ2-5, with D hard to call. The CDR3 has 17 amino acids. Germline CDR1 reads SGHRS; CDR2 reads YFSETQ. Trimming stripped 4 bases from V and 0 bases from J, with 19 bases between. This CDR3 is CASSRSVGIPHQETQYF. Written as DNA, the CDR3 is TGCGCCAGCAGCCGGTCAGTTGGCATTCCCCACCAAGAGACCCAGTACTTC.

This clone was seen only a few times. The V gene is TRBV5-4, the J gene TRBJ1-5; D remains ambiguous. Germline-derived CDR1 and CDR2 are SGHNT and YYREEE (reference sequence). Trimming removed 0 bases at V and 3 bases at J, with 7 bases between. The CDR3 consists of 14 residues. Here the CDR3 DNA reads TGTGCCAGCAGCTTGGACGGCCACAATCAGCCCCAGCATTTT. Translated, it gives CASSLDGHNQPQHF.

V gene TRBV10-3 combines with J gene TRBJ2-3, with 8 positions matching TRBD1. Germline CDR1 reads ENHRY; CDR2 reads SYGVKD. The CDR3 sequence is 15 residues long. The trim removed 5 bases at V and 4 bases at J, leaving 8 bases unmatched. The CDR3 DNA sequence: TGTGCCATCAGTAAAGACAGGGGCGGGGCAGATACGCAGTATTTT. It encodes CAISKDRGGADTQYF.

Only one count was recorded for this clone. The CDR3 bases are TGTGCCAGCAGCGTAGACGGACGCTCCTACAATGAGCAGTTCTTC. This gives the protein CASSVDGRSYNEQFF. V usage is TRBV7-2 and J usage is TRBJ2-1; D is undetermined. This CDR3 has 15 residues. Germline CDR1 reads SGHTA; CDR2 reads FQGNSA. With 5 bases removed from V and 0 bases from J, the gap between germline ends came to 11 bases.

The chain has TRBV27 and TRBJ1-2; D gene unclear. V was pared by 6 bases and J by 0 bases, with 8 bases between. The CDR3 has 13 amino acids. Germline V gene data show CDR1 as MNHEY and CDR2 as SMNVEV (reference sequence). The CDR3 coding sequence is TGTGCCAGCAGCGGAGGGCCTAACTATGGCTACACCTTC. It encodes CASSGGPNYGYTF.

V and J are TRBV27 and TRBJ2-7; maybe TRBD1 (7 bases). V gave up 4 bases and J gave up 5 bases, with 15 bases separating them. This CDR3 is built from 14 residues. Germline V gene data show CDR1 as MNHEY and CDR2 as SMNVEV (reference sequence). The CDR3 here is CASSSFRGVHEQYF. CDR3 in DNA: TGTGCCAGCAGTTCGTTCAGGGGGGTCCACGAGCAGTACTTC.

The chain employs TRBV5-8 and TRBJ2-7, with D tentatively TRBD1 (5 bases). Looked up from germline, CDR1 is SGHTS and CDR2 is YDEGEE. The V and J ends lost 3 bases and 2 bases respectively, with 15 bases between them. CDR3 length: 15 residues. In DNA, the CDR3 is TGTGCCAGCAGCTGGGGCGGACACCTCGCCTACGAGCAGTACTTC. Its protein product is CASSWGGHLAYEQYF.

The V and J genes are TRBV6-1 and TRBJ1-2; 7 bases are shared with TRBD1. The CDR3 covers 12 residues. The junction had 3 bases not matched to a gene; V was cut back by 3 bases and J by 8 bases. Germline CDR1 MNHNS, CDR2 SASEGT. The CDR3 DNA is TGTGCCAGCAGTGATCAGGGGGGAGGCTACACCTTC. It yields the protein CASSDQGGGYTF.

This clone occurred a few times. In nucleotides, the CDR3 is TGTGCCAGCAGAGACACCGGGACCAACACCGGGGAGCTGTTTTTT. Amino acid sequence: CASRDTGTNTGELFF. The J gene is TRBJ2-2, the V gene TRBV6-5; the D call may be TRBD1 or TRBD2 (5 bases each). Trimming removed 6 bases at V and 2 bases at J, with 13 bases between. Germline V gene sequence: CDR1 MNHEY, CDR2 SVGAGI. The CDR3 loop spans 15 amino acids.

The rearrangement uses TRBV27 and TRBJ1-2, with D hard to call. Germline values: CDR1 MNHEY, CDR2 SMNVEV (reference sequence). The CDR3 runs 13 residues. V was shortened by 5 bases and J by 2 bases, with 9 bases between the two germline ends. For the CDR3, the DNA is TGTGCCAGCAGTCAGCAGCCAAACTATGGCTACACCTTC. Translating it yields CASSQQPNYGYTF.

V usage is TRBV11-2 and J usage is TRBJ1-2; a weak D match, TRBD1 (5 bases). Germline V lookup: CDR1 SGHAT, CDR2 FQNNGV. The germline V and J ends were trimmed by 1 base and 8 bases, with 14 bases remaining between them. There are 14 residues in the CDR3. CDR3 sequence reads: CASSLGLRGGGYTF. The CDR3 DNA sequence: TGTGCCAGCAGCTTAGGATTAAGGGGAGGCGGCTACACCTTC.

The rearrangement uses TRBV7-9 and TRBJ1-1, with D maybe TRBD1 (6 bases). The CDR3 is 15 amino acids. Germline CDR1 SEHNR, CDR2 FQNEAQ (reference sequence). The ends were cut back, 0 bases at V and 1 base at J, with 9 bases in the middle. The CDR3 here is CASSLAAGQNTEAFF. The DNA of the CDR3 is TGTGCCAGCAGCTTAGCGGCGGGACAGAACACTGAAGCTTTCTTT.

The V and J genes are TRBV3-1 (or the pseudogene TRBV3-2) and TRBJ1-4; maybe TRBD1 (6 bases). CDR1 is LGHDT and CDR2 is YNNKEL in the germline V gene (reference sequence). CDR3 size: 12 residues. V was pared by 6 bases and J by 8 bases, with 10 bases between. This chain's CDR3 is CASSDRTEKLFF. In DNA, the CDR3 is TGTGCCAGCAGTGACAGGACCGAAAAACTGTTTTTT.

For this clone: This CDR3 is also generated by other DNA sequences in the sample. The V gene is TRBV12-3 or TRBV12-4, the J gene TRBJ1-1; D might be TRBD1 (5 bases). This CDR3 contains 13 residues. V was cut by 3 bases and J by 1 base, with 6 bases left in between. CDR3 nucleotide sequence: TGTGCCAGCAGTTTGGGGGAGAACACTGAAGCTTTCTTT. It specifies CASSLGENTEAFF.

The chain employs TRBV5-1 and TRBJ2-1; 7 bases line up with TRBD1. The V gene's germline CDR1 is SGHRS and CDR2 YFSETQ. CDR3 size: 15 residues. V shed 4 bases and J 2 bases; nucleotides not matched to a gene: 6. DNA of the CDR3: TGCGCCAGCAGCCCGTCGGGACAGCCCTACAATGAGCAGTTCTTC. Protein sequence: CASSPSGQPYNEQFF.

The chain couples TRBV6-5 to TRBJ1-5, with TRBD1 matching 8 bases. The CDR3 is made up of 14 amino acids. J lost 5 bases, V lost 8 bases, and 8 bases had no gene match. Germline assignment: CDR1 MNHEY and CDR2 SVGAGI. Here the CDR3 DNA reads TGTGCCAGCTCCTTTGGACAGGGCGATCAGCCCCAGCATTTT. This codes for CASSFGQGDQPQHF.

This clone has a single count. This chain joins TRBV11-3 and TRBJ2-7; 8 nucleotides match TRBD1. J gave up 7 bases and V 0 bases, and 14 bases lay outside the gene matches. Germline values: CDR1 SGHNT, CDR2 YENEEA. This CDR3 is built from 17 residues. CDR3 loop: CASSLDPGQVISREQYF. The CDR3 DNA follows: TGTGCCAGCAGCTTAGATCCGGGACAGGTGATCTCTCGGGAGCAGTACTTC.

The V gene is TRBV7-9, the J gene TRBJ1-1; 12 bases line up with TRBD1. V shed 6 bases and J 1 base; nucleotides not matched to a gene: 12. Germline CDR1 and CDR2: SEHNR and FQNEAQ (reference sequence). The CDR3 length is 18 residues. This chain's CDR3 is CASRQPGTGGIKNTEAFF. The DNA for the CDR3 is TGTGCCAGCAGACAACCCGGGACAGGGGGCATCAAGAACACTGAAGCTTTCTTT.

The chain joins TRBV9 to TRBJ1-4; 9 nucleotides agree with TRBD1. The germline V gene encodes CDR1 SGDLS and CDR2 YYNGEE. With 0 bases clipped from V and 4 bases from J, the junction kept 1 base outside the gene matches. The CDR3 extends over 15 amino acids. CDR3 nucleotide sequence: TGTGCCAGCAGCGTAGAGACAGGGGGTAATGAAAAACTGTTTTTT. Translating it yields CASSVETGGNEKLFF. The whole variable domain, filled in from reference TRBV9 and TRBJ1-4, reads DSGVTQTPKHLITATGQRVTLRCSPRSGDLSVYWYQQSLDQGLQFLIQYYNGEERAKGNILERFSAQQFPDLHSELNLSSLELGDSALYFCASSVETGGNEKLFFGSGTQLSVL.

J is TRBJ2-7 and V is TRBV7-6; 8 bases align to TRBD2. This CDR3 has 15 residues. With 7 bases clipped from V and 5 bases from J, the junction kept 13 bases outside the gene matches. The germline V gene has CDR1 SGHVS and CDR2 FNYEAQ. Here the CDR3 reads CASTPGGAGNHEQYF. CDR3 nucleotide sequence: TGTGCCAGCACCCCGGGGGGGGCAGGGAACCACGAGCAGTACTTC.

The chain combines TRBV5-4 with TRBJ2-3, with 15 bases that match TRBD2. The CDR3 is 17 amino acids. The germline CDR1 and CDR2 sequences are SGHNT and YYREEE (reference sequence). The junction had 5 bases not matched to a gene; V was cut back by 4 bases and J by 2 bases. CDR3 sequence (DNA): TGTGCCAGCAGCAAGGGACTAGCGGGGGGATACACAGATACGCAGTATTTT. Translated: CASSKGLAGGYTDTQYF.

The chain joins TRBV15 to TRBJ2-3; 10 nucleotides agree with TRBD2. The CDR3 covers 17 residues. Germline assignment: CDR1 LNHNV and CDR2 YYDKDF (reference sequence). Trimming removed 2 bases from V and 0 bases from J; junction bases left unmatched: 5. The CDR3 nucleotides read TGTGCCACCAGCAGAACCCGACTAGCGGGTAGCACAGATACGCAGTATTTT. Encoded protein: CATSRTRLAGSTDTQYF.

V and J are TRBV2 and TRBJ1-3; D is uncertain. The length of the CDR3 is 14 residues. The V end was cut by 6 bases, the J end by 2 bases, with 11 bases between. Germline-derived CDR1 and CDR2 are SNHLY and FYNNEI. The CDR3 here is CASRVDGTGNTIYF. The CDR3 nucleotides are TGTGCCAGCAGAGTGGACGGGACTGGAAACACCATATATTTT. Looking up the rest from reference TRBV2 and TRBJ1-3 gives the full variable domain: EPEVTQTPSHQVTQMGQEVILRCVPISNHLYFYWYRQILGQKVEFLVSFYNNEISEKSEIFDDQFSVERPDGSNFTLKIRSTKLEDSAMYFCASRVDGTGNTIYFGEGSWLTVV.

The rearrangement links TRBV12-3 or TRBV12-4 to TRBJ2-7, with D maybe TRBD2 (5 bases). The ends were cut back, 5 bases at V and 7 bases at J, with 9 bases in the middle. This CDR3 region has 11 residues. The chain's CDR3 is CASSPGLEQYF. The CDR3 DNA reads TGTGCCAGCAGTCCCGGACTTGAGCAGTACTTC.

The chain joins TRBV5-5 to TRBJ2-3; D unclear. This CDR3 contains 15 residues. Trimming removed 4 bases at V and 2 bases at J, with 14 bases between. Per the germline V gene, CDR1 is SGHKS and CDR2 is YYEKEE (reference sequence). The CDR3 coding sequence is TGTGCCAGCAGCCTCGCGCCCTTGATCACAGATACGCAGTATTTT. Protein: CASSLAPLITDTQYF.

V gene TRBV7-6 combines with J gene TRBJ2-7, with 7 bases matching TRBD1. From germline, CDR1 is SGHVS and CDR2 FNYEAQ. V was pared by 5 bases and J by 6 bases, with 10 bases of the junction left unmatched. This CDR3 has 14 residues. The CDR3 nucleotides read TGTGCCAGCAGCCCTCGGACAGGAGAGGGCGAGCAGTACTTC. Translated, it gives CASSPRTGEGEQYF.

This rearrangement joins TRBV7-8 to TRBJ1-1; no clear D gene. The CDR3 extends over 15 amino acids. The germline gives CDR1 SGHVS, CDR2 FQNEAQ. V was shortened by 3 bases and J by 2 bases, with 13 bases between the two germline ends. The CDR3 spells CASSFQVKANTEAFF. The CDR3 DNA is TGTGCCAGCAGCTTCCAGGTGAAAGCAAACACTGAAGCTTTCTTT.